The 30 T cell receptor beta chains below were found in one sample sequenced in a study of T-cell memory formation after mild COVID-19. MiXCR, run by TCRdb on the 5' RACE reads, gives a single entry per CDR3 protein. The sample lists approximately 290,000 distinct CDR3 sequences; approximately 15% were seen once. Material for sequencing was PBMCs or a T cell subset sorted from them (not recorded which). These receptor sequences come from a man younger than 35 who had mild COVID-19 (a few samples of this study predate the infection). Cell type and time point are not known.

This clonotype came up a few times. This rearrangement joins TRBV4-1 to TRBJ1-6, with TRBD1 matching over 8 bases. The germline V gene encodes CDR1 MGHRA and CDR2 YSYEKL. The V and J ends lost 2 bases and 9 bases, in that order; junction bases with no gene match: 6. The CDR3 sequence is 15 residues long. The CDR3 here is CASSQPDRGGSPLHF. The CDR3 bases are TGCGCCAGCAGCCAACCCGACAGGGGAGGTTCACCCCTCCACTTT.

This sequence joins TRBV7-3 and TRBJ1-2, with D possibly being TRBD1 (5 bases). Germline-derived CDR1 and CDR2 are SGHTA and FQGTGA. The CDR3 is made up of 13 amino acids. Trimming cost V 5 bases and J 5 bases, with 12 bases left between them. CDR3 DNA sequence: TGTGCCAGCAGCCGTGGGGCAGGGTATGGCTACACCTTC. This gives the protein CASSRGAGYGYTF.

A few counts support this clonotype. The V and J genes are TRBV4-1 and TRBJ2-1; D is uncertain. This CDR3 spans 14 amino acids. V lost 0 bases to trimming and J lost 9 bases, with 12 bases between them. Germline-derived CDR1 and CDR2 are MGHRA and YSYEKL. The CDR3 bases are TGCGCCAGCAGCCAAGATCGCCCGACGGGTGAGCAGTTCTTC. Translating it yields CASSQDRPTGEQFF.

This clonotype was picked up a small number of times. The gene calls are TRBV12-3 or TRBV12-4 and TRBJ2-3; D might be TRBD2 (6 bases). Trimming took 5 bases from V and 1 from J, leaving 13 bases between them. The CDR3 is made up of 15 amino acids. The CDR3 loop reads CASSTTSIGTDTQYF. CDR3 in DNA: TGTGCCAGCAGTACGACTAGTATTGGCACAGATACGCAGTATTTT.

This clonotype showed up just a few times. The chain has TRBV20-1 and TRBJ2-1, with 7 bases that match TRBD1. CDR1 is DFQATT, CDR2 SNEGSKA, per germline (reference sequence). The ends lost 6 bases at V and 4 bases at J; junction bases unmatched: 9. This CDR3 region has 14 residues. The CDR3 is CSASRDSLYNEQFF. The CDR3 nucleotides are TGCAGTGCCAGCCGGGACAGCCTATACAATGAGCAGTTCTTC.

A few counts support this clonotype. V usage is TRBV19 and J usage is TRBJ1-1; D is ambiguous. CDR1 is LNHDA and CDR2 is SQIVND in the germline V gene (reference sequence). V was shortened by 3 bases and J by 1 base, with 6 bases between the two germline ends. CDR3 size: 13 residues. The CDR3 protein is CASSIPGNTEAFF. The DNA for the CDR3 is TGTGCCAGTAGTATTCCGGGGAACACTGAAGCTTTCTTT. The entire variable domain, with the rest obtained from reference TRBV19 and TRBJ1-1, is as follows: DGGITQSPKYLFRKEGQNVTLSCEQNLNHDAMYWYRQDPGQGLRLIYYSQIVNDFQKGDIAEGYSVSREKKESFPLTVTSAQKNPTAFYLCASSIPGNTEAFFGQGTRLTVV.

Many counts were recorded for this clonotype. This chain links TRBV5-1 with TRBJ2-7, with no clear D. The V gene lost 2 bases and the J gene lost 0 bases, with 6 bases spanning the gap. The CDR3 sequence is 13 residues long. Germline V CDR1 and CDR2: SGHRS, YFSETQ. The CDR3 loop is CASSLKSSYEQYF. The CDR3 region has the DNA TGCGCCAGCAGCTTAAAGAGCTCCTACGAGCAGTACTTC.

The CDR3 DNA sequence: TGTGCCAGCAGCCAAAGACAGCCTCAAGAGACCCAGTACTTC. Its protein is CASSQRQPQETQYF. The chain links TRBV7-9 to TRBJ2-5, with a tentative D call TRBD1 (5 bases). This CDR3 has 14 amino acids. Germline V gives CDR1 SEHNR, CDR2 FQNEAQ (reference sequence). Trimming pared 5 bases from V and 2 bases from J, leaving 12 bases between.

The chain combines TRBV6-4 with TRBJ1-3; a weak D match, TRBD1 (6 bases). V was pared by 6 bases and J by 1 base, with 7 bases between. CDR3 length equals 13 residues. The germline CDR1 and CDR2 sequences are MRHNA and SNTAGT. Written as DNA, the CDR3 is TGTGCCAGCAGACAGGGTTCTGGAAACACCATATATTTT. Translating it yields CASRQGSGNTIYF.

A note on this clonotype: The junction and the germline gene differ at one end; a read error may be behind it. V and J are TRBV4-2 and TRBJ2-5; unclear D gene. The CDR3 has 15 amino acids. CDR1 and CDR2 from the germline V gene are LGHNA and YNFKEQ. The CDR3 DNA is TGTGCCAGCAGCGAAGAGAGAGTGGGCGCCGAGACCCAGTACTTC. Protein sequence: CASSEERVGAETQYF.

This clonotype was observed a few times. V usage is TRBV4-1 and J usage is TRBJ1-1; D not certain. This CDR3 spans 18 amino acids. Trimming took 0 bases from V and 7 from J, leaving 24 bases between them. CDR1 MGHRA and CDR2 YSYEKL come from the germline V gene. The CDR3: CASSQDLRYSVDFSEAFF. CDR3 bases: TGCGCCAGCAGCCAAGATCTTCGGTACTCAGTCGATTTCAGTGAAGCTTTCTTT.

J is TRBJ1-1 and V is TRBV20-1; possibly TRBD1 for D (6 bases). The CDR3 loop spans 14 amino acids. Germline CDR1 reads DFQATT; CDR2 reads SNEGSKA (reference sequence). V lost 0 bases and J 0 bases, leaving 8 bases between the germline ends. This chain's CDR3 is CSARDTGLNTEAFF. Here the CDR3 DNA reads TGCAGTGCTAGAGATACAGGGTTGAACACTGAAGCTTTCTTT.

This clonotype was seen a handful of times. This chain joins TRBV5-4 and TRBJ1-1, with 7 bases fitting TRBD1. Trimming removed 3 bases from V and 4 bases from J; junction bases left unmatched: 6. The CDR3 contains 14 residues. Germline V gives CDR1 SGHNT, CDR2 YYREEE (reference sequence). DNA of the CDR3: TGTGCCAGCAGCTGGTCGGGACAGCTCACTGAAGCTTTCTTT. Translating gives CASSWSGQLTEAFF.

This clonotype turned up a few times. V and J are TRBV27 and TRBJ2-7, with 9 bases aligning to TRBD1. Germline CDR1 reads MNHEY; CDR2 reads SMNVEV (reference sequence). The CDR3 contains 13 residues. J lost 0 bases, V lost 9 bases, and 3 bases had no gene match. The CDR3 DNA reads TGTGCCAGTCGGGACAGGGCCTCCTACGAGCAGTACGTC. Amino acid sequence: CASRDRASYEQYV.

This chain uses TRBV10-3 with TRBJ1-1; weak D call: TRBD1 (6 bases). The CDR3 spans 13 residues. The germline gives CDR1 ENHRY, CDR2 SYGVKD. V was pared by 3 bases and J by 10 bases, with 15 bases between. In DNA form, the CDR3 reads TGTGCCATCAGTGATGGGACAATAAACGGAGCTTTCTTT. It yields the protein CAISDGTINGAFF.

This clonotype has a count of ten or more. The V gene is TRBV6-6, the J gene TRBJ2-7, with a possible D match to TRBD2 (6 bases). The germline CDR1 and CDR2 sequences are MNHNY and SVGAGI (reference sequence). The CDR3 totals 13 residues. Trimming took off 9 bases at V and 2 bases at J, with 14 bases between the two ends. CDR3 coding DNA: TGTGCCAGTCTCCGGGACTTCCCCTACGAGCAGTACTTC. Amino acid sequence: CASLRDFPYEQYF.

This clonotype was seen a handful of times. The chain is built from TRBV7-3 and TRBJ2-2, with D maybe TRBD1 (5 bases). This CDR3 is built from 15 residues. Germline V gene lookup returns CDR1 SGHTA and CDR2 FQGTGA. Deletions cut 0 bases from V and 5 bases from J, with 10 bases between. Written as DNA, the CDR3 is TGTGCCAGCAGCTTAACGGGCCCAGGGACCGGGGAGCTGTTTTTT. Amino acids: CASSLTGPGTGELFF.

This clonotype was observed a few times. This rearrangement joins TRBV7-2 to TRBJ2-7; 9 bases match TRBD2. J gave up 7 bases and V 3 bases, and 7 bases lay outside the gene matches. Germline lookup yields CDR1 SGHTA and CDR2 FQGNSA. The CDR3 is 14 amino acids. The CDR3 here is CASSFAGGPGEQYF. DNA for the CDR3: TGTGCCAGCAGCTTCGCGGGGGGGCCGGGTGAGCAGTACTTC.

CDR3 sequence (DNA): TGCGCCAGCAGCCAAGACGGGCGGGTCACCGGGGAGCTGTTTTTT. Translated, it gives CASSQDGRVTGELFF. The chain has TRBV4-1 and TRBJ2-2, with D tentatively TRBD2 (5 bases). CDR1 MGHRA and CDR2 YSYEKL come from the germline V gene. The CDR3 runs to 15 residues. Trimming stripped 0 bases from V and 4 bases from J, with 9 bases between.

This clonotype was recorded a few times. The chain combines TRBV5-1 with TRBJ1-2, with TRBD1 matching over 10 bases. CDR1 is SGHRS and CDR2 is YFSETQ in the germline V gene. The CDR3 is 15 residues long. The V gene end was trimmed by 3 bases and the J gene end by 2 bases; junction bases not matched to a gene: 4. The chain's CDR3 is CASSWETGGNYGYTF. CDR3 DNA: TGCGCCAGCAGCTGGGAGACAGGGGGCAACTATGGCTACACCTTC.

This chain uses TRBV2 with TRBJ1-2, with D uncertain. The germline V gene encodes CDR1 SNHLY and CDR2 FYNNEI. The CDR3 is made up of 12 amino acids. In DNA, the CDR3 is TGTTTTGGGGAGGGAACTAACTATGGCTACACCTTC. It specifies CFGEGTNYGYTF.

The chain employs TRBV3-1 and TRBJ2-7, with D perhaps TRBD2 (6 bases). The V gene's germline CDR1 is LGHDT and CDR2 YNNKEL (reference sequence). The CDR3 contains 14 residues. The V gene lost 3 bases and the J gene lost 9 bases, with 18 bases spanning the gap. The CDR3 reads CASSQVSRGTGQYF. Here the CDR3 DNA reads TGTGCCAGCAGCCAGGTCTCTCGGGGGACGGGGCAGTACTTC.

This clonotype was counted ten times or more. The chain is built from TRBV12-3 or TRBV12-4 and TRBJ1-1; D is uncertain. The CDR3 loop spans 13 amino acids. V shed 2 bases and J shed 0 bases, with 4 bases lying between them. In DNA form, the CDR3 reads TGTGCCAGCAGTTTACAGGTGAACACTGAAGCTTTCTTT. This gives the protein CASSLQVNTEAFF.

This clonotype showed up just a few times. The chain is built from TRBV3-1 and TRBJ1-2; 8 nucleotides match TRBD1. CDR3 length equals 16 residues. Germline CDR1 is LGHDT and CDR2 is YNNKEL (reference sequence). With V trimmed by 2 bases and J by 6 bases, 11 bases remained unmatched. The CDR3 sequence: CASSQRPTGTGDGYTF. Here the CDR3 DNA reads TGTGCCAGCAGCCAAAGGCCGACCGGGACAGGAGATGGCTACACCTTC.

The rearrangement links TRBV4-2 to TRBJ2-3; 8 nucleotides match TRBD2. V was clipped by 5 bases and J by 2 bases; unmatched bases: 12. The CDR3 runs to 17 residues. CDR1 is LGHNA and CDR2 is YNFKEQ in the germline V gene. The CDR3 is CASSGREREKPTDTQYF. The CDR3 DNA is TGTGCCAGCAGCGGACGGGAGCGGGAGAAACCCACAGATACGCAGTATTTT.

This clonotype was counted many times. The V gene is TRBV24-1, the J gene TRBJ2-7, with D perhaps being TRBD1 or TRBD2 (5 bases each). Germline CDR1 and CDR2: KGHDR and SFDVKD. V lost 4 bases, J lost 3 bases, and 21 bases lay in between. This CDR3 region has 17 residues. CDR3 coding DNA: TGTGCCACCAGTGACTTGGCCCGGGACCGAATTTTCTACGAGCAGTACGTC. It codes for CATSDLARDRIFYEQYV.

The chain joins TRBV4-2 to TRBJ2-5, with TRBD2 identical over 8 bases. CDR3 length equals 18 residues. Trimming cost V 1 base and J 2 bases; bases outside gene matches: 12. CDR1 LGHNA and CDR2 YNFKEQ come from the germline V gene. The CDR3 loop is CASSQGPGSGEGQETQYF. The CDR3 DNA is TGTGCCAGCAGCCAAGGCCCTGGTAGCGGGGAGGGTCAAGAGACCCAGTACTTC.

This clonotype appeared a few times. The V call is TRBV9, the J call TRBJ1-1; D is ambiguous. Germline V CDR1 and CDR2: SGDLS, YYNGEE. The CDR3 consists of 13 residues. Between the trimmed V and J ends, which lost 0 bases and 5 bases, there was a span of 8 bases. CDR3 DNA: TGTGCCAGCAGCGTAGCTGTAAGGACTGAAGCTTTCTTT. Translated, it gives CASSVAVRTEAFF.

The chain uses TRBV3-1 and TRBJ1-2; D call uncertain. Trimming stripped 0 bases from V and 3 bases from J, with 8 bases between. The germline V gene has CDR1 LGHDT and CDR2 YNNKEL (reference sequence). This CDR3 region has 14 residues. CDR3 in amino acids: CASSQDEGYYGYTF. CDR3 nucleotide sequence: TGTGCCAGCAGCCAAGACGAGGGATACTATGGCTACACCTTC.

This clonotype has a count of ten or more. The CDR3 coding sequence is TGCAGCGTCACGGTAGGACAAGGAGCTTTCTTT. Translation: CSVTVGQGAFF. The chain carries TRBV29-1 and TRBJ1-1; possibly TRBD1 for D (5 bases). The CDR3 covers 11 residues. The V gene lost 6 bases and the J gene lost 10 bases, with 15 bases spanning the gap. Looked up from germline, CDR1 is SQVTM and CDR2 is ANQGSEA.